This T cell receptor beta chain was documented in a study of blood T cells in healthy people across ages. This clonotype has just a few counts. The germline V and J ends were trimmed by 6 bases and 2 bases, with 16 bases remaining between them. The V gene's germline CDR1 is DFQATT and CDR2 SNEGSKA (reference sequence). The CDR3 is 14 residues long. Then a second PCR, running about 7 to 11 cycles, was carried out with a sample-barcoded 5' primer and a J-beta primer mix. The study obtained at least 3 million CDR3-containing paired-end reads from every sample. TCRdb recomputed calls from the 5' RACE reads with MiXCR, one row per CDR3 protein. The table lists some 1.1 million distinct CDR3 sequences, 35% to 45% of them singletons.

The sequence came from a man younger than 35 in good health. The J gene is TRBJ1-2, the V gene TRBV20-1, with D maybe TRBD1 (6 bases). Material: blood. The DNA of the CDR3 is TGCAGTGCCAAAGGTGACAGGAACAACTATGGCTACACCTTC. Translating gives CSAKGDRNNYGYTF.